Listed here are 19 T cell receptor beta chains from one sample, sequenced in a study of CD4+ T cells in melanoma. Assay: immunoSEQ multiplex PCR; the TCRdb copy retains only in-frame clones and omits some. The table records 14,000 to 15,000 clones, 63% of them present only once. The sequencing sample was made of cells from a culture (not recorded whether cultured in vitro). The receptors were gathered from a human donor with melanoma.

The chain has TRBV6-5 and TRBJ1-4; possibly TRBD1 for D (5 bases). The CDR3 totals 14 residues. Per germline, CDR1 MNHEY and CDR2 SVGAGI. Trimming shortened V by 5 bases and J by 8 bases, and 15 bases separated the two germline ends. This CDR3 reads CASSIGGGEEKLFF. DNA for the CDR3: TGTGCCAGCAGTATAGGCGGGGGAGAAGAAAAACTGTTTTTT.

V and J are TRBV6-1 and TRBJ2-5; perhaps TRBD2 as D (5 bases). The CDR3 has 13 amino acids. Germline V gives CDR1 MNHNS, CDR2 SASEGT. Trimming left V 2 bases short and J 6 bases short, with 10 bases between. CDR3 DNA sequence: TGTGCCAGCAGTGAAACTAGTCGTCAGACCCAGTACTTC. This gives the protein CASSETSRQTQYF.

This clone was picked up one time. The chain carries TRBV20-1 and TRBJ2-7, with D hard to call. CDR1 DFQATT and CDR2 SNEGSKA come from the germline V gene (reference sequence). The CDR3 has 11 amino acids. V was pared by 7 bases and J by 7 bases, with 14 bases between. In DNA form, the CDR3 reads TGCAGTGTTAGTCTTCATCGTGAGCAGTACTTC. Translated, it gives CSVSLHREQYF.

The chain has TRBV6-1 and TRBJ2-2, with 8 bases aligning to TRBD1. Trimming took 3 bases from V and 6 from J; bases not matched to a gene: 3. In germline, CDR1 is MNHNS, CDR2 SASEGT. The CDR3 runs to 14 residues. CDR3 DNA sequence: TGTGCCAGCAGTGACTACAGGGGGTCCGGGGAGCTGTTTTTT. It yields the protein CASSDYRGSGELFF.

This chain joins TRBV2 and TRBJ2-7; D is unclear. This CDR3 comprises 13 residues. V dropped 4 bases and J dropped 9 bases, with 16 bases sitting between them. The germline V gene has CDR1 SNHLY and CDR2 FYNNEI. CDR3 sequence reads: CASSGQSLVGQYF. The CDR3 coding sequence is TGTGCCAGCAGTGGGCAGAGTCTCGTAGGGCAGTACTTC.

The chain carries TRBV27 and TRBJ1-6; maybe TRBD1 (6 bases). The CDR3 totals 15 residues. V shed 3 bases and J shed 7 bases, with 13 bases lying between them. CDR1 is MNHEY, CDR2 SMNVEV, per germline (reference sequence). The DNA of the CDR3 is TGTGCCAGCAGTTTCGCCCGGGACATCAATTCACCCCTCCACTTT. Its translation: CASSFARDINSPLHF.

This clone was seen more than once but under ten times. This sequence joins TRBV5-5 and TRBJ2-7, with D perhaps matching TRBD2 (5 bases). CDR3 length equals 13 residues. Germline CDR1 SGHKS, CDR2 YYEKEE (reference sequence). The V end was cut by 4 bases, the J end by 3 bases, with 11 bases between. In DNA form, the CDR3 reads TGTGCCAGCAGCGCTACAGAGGGCTACGAGCAGTACTTC. It specifies CASSATEGYEQYF.

The chain uses TRBV18 and TRBJ1-5, with TRBD1 as a possible D gene (5 bases). This CDR3 is 14 amino acids long. Per germline, CDR1 KGHSH and CDR2 LQKENI. V was shortened by 1 base and J by 3 bases, with 7 bases between the two germline ends. Written as DNA, the CDR3 is TGTGCCAGCTCACCACAGGGGAACAATCAGCCCCAGCATTTT. This translates into CASSPQGNNQPQHF.

This clone turned up a few times. V usage is TRBV19 and J usage is TRBJ2-7; D is uncertain. The CDR3 runs to 13 residues. The ends were cut back, 4 bases at V and 6 bases at J, with 13 bases in the middle. Germline V lookup: CDR1 LNHDA, CDR2 SQIVND (reference sequence). The CDR3 DNA reads as TGTGCCAGTAGTAACGGCAGGTATGCCGAGCAGTACTTC. Its protein is CASSNGRYAEQYF.

The chain employs TRBV19 and TRBJ1-5; the match to TRBD1 covers 8 bases. Germline lookup yields CDR1 LNHDA and CDR2 SQIVND (reference sequence). The CDR3 extends over 14 amino acids. The V and J ends lost 6 bases and 7 bases, in that order; junction bases with no gene match: 8. In nucleotides, the CDR3 is TGTGCCAGTAGGAGGACAGGGCTATGGCAGCCCCAGCATTTT. It translates to CASRRTGLWQPQHF.

The CDR3 sequence: CASSRALSSYNEQFF. The CDR3 coding sequence is TGTGCCAGCAGTCGAGCACTGAGCTCCTACAATGAGCAGTTCTTC. The rearrangement joins TRBV27 to TRBJ2-1; D is unresolved. Germline values: CDR1 MNHEY, CDR2 SMNVEV (reference sequence). Between the trimmed V and J ends, which lost 5 bases and 0 bases, there was a span of 11 bases. The CDR3 covers 15 residues.

The chain carries TRBV11-2 and TRBJ1-1; 7 bases are shared with TRBD1. In germline, CDR1 is SGHAT, CDR2 FQNNGV. The CDR3 totals 14 residues. The junction had 7 bases not matched to a gene; V was cut back by 4 bases and J by 5 bases. The CDR3 sequence: CASSYRQGLTEAFF. The DNA of the CDR3 is TGTGCCAGCAGCTACCGACAGGGTTTGACTGAAGCTTTCTTT.

The rearrangement uses TRBV27 and TRBJ2-5, with a possible D match to TRBD2 (6 bases). There are 13 residues in the CDR3. Trimming removed 4 bases at V and 5 bases at J, with 11 bases between. Germline V gives CDR1 MNHEY, CDR2 SMNVEV (reference sequence). The CDR3 DNA follows: TGTGCCAGCAGTTCCAGGGACTGGGAGACCCAGTACTTC. The encoded protein is CASSSRDWETQYF.

The CDR3 coding sequence is TGTGCCAGCAGTTCCATGGGGGGGAAATTCTACGAGCAGTACTTC. Translating gives CASSSMGGKFYEQYF. The chain recombines TRBV6-6 with TRBJ2-7; 7 nucleotides align to TRBD2. With 4 bases clipped from V and 3 bases from J, the junction kept 9 bases outside the gene matches. CDR1 is MNHNY, CDR2 SVGAGI, per germline (reference sequence). The CDR3 runs to 15 residues.

This chain connects TRBV6-6 to TRBJ1-1; 7 bases fit TRBD1. The CDR3 loop spans 13 amino acids. Germline CDR1 and CDR2: MNHNY and SVGAGI (reference sequence). V shed 6 bases and J 4 bases; nucleotides not matched to a gene: 5. As DNA, the CDR3 is TGTGCCAGCAGGCGTACAGGGGCCACTGAAGCTTTCTTT. Residues: CASRRTGATEAFF.

The chain carries TRBV30 and TRBJ1-3; no clear D. The CDR3 has 13 amino acids. The V end lost 6 bases, the J end lost 0 bases, and 9 bases lay between the germline ends. The germline gives CDR1 GTSNPN, CDR2 SVGIG (reference sequence). CDR3 in DNA: TGTGCCTGCCTTTTAAGCTCTGGAAACACCATATATTTT. As protein: CACLLSSGNTIYF.

The CDR3 region is CSVEGGAGVDTQYF. DNA for the CDR3: TGCAGCGTGGAGGGGGGAGCGGGGGTAGATACGCAGTATTTT. The chain couples TRBV29-1 to TRBJ2-3; 8 positions match TRBD2. CDR3 length: 14 amino acids. Germline V gene sequence: CDR1 SQVTM, CDR2 ANQGSEA. J gave up 5 bases and V 6 bases, and 10 bases lay outside the gene matches.

This chain joins TRBV6-6 and TRBJ1-4; D uncertain. Looked up from germline, CDR1 is MNHNY and CDR2 is SVGAGI (reference sequence). The V gene lost 6 bases and the J gene lost 1 base, with 12 bases spanning the gap. The length of the CDR3 is 15 residues. In DNA form, the CDR3 reads TGTGCCAGCAGCCCCCAGCTTATAACTAATGAAAAACTGTTTTTT. Translation gives CASSPQLITNEKLFF.

This sequence joins TRBV5-1 and TRBJ1-3; a possible D gene is TRBD1 (6 bases). Looked up from germline, CDR1 is SGHRS and CDR2 is YFSETQ. This CDR3 has 17 residues. Trimming cost V 4 bases and J 2 bases, with 19 bases left between them. The CDR3 sequence: CASSKSSGALAGNTIYF. Here the CDR3 DNA reads TGCGCCAGCAGCAAATCGTCAGGGGCTTTAGCTGGAAACACCATATATTTT.